The rows below give T cell receptor beta chains drawn from one sample of a study of T cell repertoires in cytomegalovirus infection. One entry per CDR3 protein, called by TCRdb with MiXCR from the reads. Of about 490,000 distinct CDR3 sequences listed, 16% are singletons. The material sequenced was CD8+ T cells from PBMCs. Source of these receptors: a human donor in good health (CMV status not recorded). Some clones in this sample may be carry-over from other donors' samples. The CDR3 runs from the conserved cysteine through the conserved F or W. D genes are given only for firm matches. A row's size may be missing; if present it is once, few, many or a size class.

d_call	v_call	clone_size	j_call	cdr3_nt	cdr3_aa
TRBD1	TRBV5-6	NA	TRBJ2-7	TGTGCCAGCAGCCAACATCAACAGGGGCTATATACCTACGAGCAGTACTTC	CASSQHQQGLYTYEQYF
NA	TRBV7-9	many	TRBJ1-2	TGTGCCAGCAGCCCGCCCCTAAACTATGGCTACACCTTC	CASSPPLNYGYTF
NA	TRBV9	few	TRBJ1-3	TGTGCCAGCAGCGTAGAATGGGCTCTTGTAGGAAACACCATATATTTT	CASSVEWALVGNTIYF
NA	TRBV27	NA	TRBJ2-1	TGTGCCAGCAGTCCCCTTCGACTTAACAATGAGCAGTTCTTC	CASSPLRLNNEQFF
NA	TRBV6-1	few	TRBJ2-3	TGTGCCAGCAGTGAAGTAGGCACAGATACGCAGTATTTT	CASSEVGTDTQYF
TRBD1	TRBV19	NA	TRBJ1-5	TGTGCCAGTAAGACGGGACAGTTTAGCAATCAGCCCCAGCATTTT	CASKTGQFSNQPQHF
NA	TRBV14	NA	TRBJ1-2	TGTGCCAGCAGCCAAGCCGGCAGGGGCGAACGAGGCTATGGCTACACCTTC	CASSQAGRGERGYGYTF
NA	TRBV9	NA	TRBJ1-1	TGTGCCAGCAGCGTAGGGTCAGGGGCGACTGAAGCTTTCTTT	CASSVGSGATEAFF
NA	TRBV6-5	many	TRBJ1-2	TGTGCCAGCAGTTACGCGGAGGGTGTTGGCTACACCTTC	CASSYAEGVGYTF
NA	TRBV10-2	many	TRBJ1-5	TGCGCCAGCAGTGAGTTGATTCAGCCCCAGCATTTT	CASSELIQPQHF
NA	TRBV10-3	many	TRBJ1-1	TGTGCCATCAGTGAAGGTTCTGGAGGGCTGAACACTGAAGCTTTCTTT	CAISEGSGGLNTEAFF
NA	TRBV6-6	many	TRBJ2-5	TGTGCCAGCAGTTTACTTCAGGGGACCCTACAAGAGACCCAGTACTTC	CASSLLQGTLQETQYF
NA	TRBV27	many	TRBJ1-2	TGTGCCAGCAGTTTATCAATCGGAACCTATGGCTACACCTTC	CASSLSIGTYGYTF
TRBD2	TRBV5-4	many	TRBJ2-5	TGTGCCAGCAGCACTGAGGCGGGAGATGAGACCCAGTACTTC	CASSTEAGDETQYF
NA	TRBV7-8	many	TRBJ1-1	TGTGCCAGCAGCTTGGGCATTACTGAAGCTTTCTTT	CASSLGITEAFF
NA	TRBV6-1	many	TRBJ2-1	TGTGCCAGCAGTCCGGAAATCGCGATGGCCCCTCTCAATGAGCAGTTCTTC	CASSPEIAMAPLNEQFF
NA	TRBV29-1	few	TRBJ2-1	TGCAGCGCTCCAAGCGGCTTTTCCTACAATGAGCAGTTCTTC	CSAPSGFSYNEQFF
TRBD2	TRBV19	NA	TRBJ2-1	TGTGCCAGTAGTATCAGAGCGGGGTCCTACAATGAGCAGTTCTTC	CASSIRAGSYNEQFF
NA	TRBV27	many	TRBJ1-1	TGTGCCAGCAGCTTACCAGGCACTGAAGCTTTCTTT	CASSLPGTEAFF
TRBD1	TRBV24-1	NA	TRBJ2-3	TGTGCCACCAGTGATCAACGGGACAGGGGTTTGAGCACAGATACGCAGTATTTT	CATSDQRDRGLSTDTQYF
NA	TRBV7-2	many	TRBJ2-3	TGTGCCAGCAGCCCATATGTAGGGGGCACAGATACGCAGTATTTT	CASSPYVGGTDTQYF
TRBD2	TRBV27	NA	TRBJ2-5	TGTGCCAGCAGTTTATCGAATAGCGGGGGACTCCAAGAGACCCAGTACTTC	CASSLSNSGGLQETQYF
NA	TRBV27	NA	TRBJ2-2	TGTGCCAGCAGCTTACAGCGCACCGGGGAGCTGTTTTTT	CASSLQRTGELFF
TRBD2	TRBV2	few	TRBJ2-3	TGTGCCAGCAGTGATGGAGCGGGAGGGCCCCAGATGGCGCAGTATTTT	CASSDGAGGPQMAQYF
NA	TRBV5-4	NA	TRBJ2-3	TGTGCCAGCAACCCGGGACCTCCTAGCACAGATACGCAGTATTTT	CASNPGPPSTDTQYF
TRBD1	TRBV27	many	TRBJ1-5	TGTGCCAGCAGCCGGACAGGCTTCAATCAGCCCCAGCATTTT	CASSRTGFNQPQHF
TRBD1	TRBV5-4	few	TRBJ1-2	TGTGCCAGCAGCACGGGGACAGGGGGCAACGGCTACACCTTC	CASSTGTGGNGYTF
NA	TRBV6-5	many	TRBJ1-2	TGTGCCAGCAGTTACCGGGGGCCGGATGGCTACACCTTC	CASSYRGPDGYTF
NA	TRBV28	NA	TRBJ1-1	TGTGCCAGCAGCCCCCGCAGGGCCCCCGACACTGAAGCTTTCTTT	CASSPRRAPDTEAFF
NA	TRBV7-2	many	TRBJ2-1	TGTGCCAGCAGCTTAGAGGACACGTTTCTTTACAATGAGCAGTTCTTC	CASSLEDTFLYNEQFF
TRBD1	TRBV7-9	NA	TRBJ2-1	TGTGCCAGCAGCCCGCCTACGACAGGGCGACCCTACAATGAGCAGTTCTTC	CASSPPTTGRPYNEQFF
NA	TRBV28	NA	TRBJ1-5	TGTGCCAGCAGCCTAGGGGTTTCAAAGCCCCAGCATTTT	CASSLGVSKPQHF
TRBD1	TRBV4-1	NA	TRBJ1-4	TGCGCCAGCAGCCAAACCGGGACAGAGCGGGAAAAACTGTTTTTT	CASSQTGTEREKLFF
NA	TRBV4-2	many	TRBJ2-1	TGTGCCAGCAGCCCGGGCTTCATTAATGAGCAGTTCTTC	CASSPGFINEQFF
NA	TRBV2	NA	TRBJ2-7	TGTGCCAGCAGTGACAGGGTGGTAGAGCAGTACTTC	CASSDRVVEQYF
TRBD2	TRBV4-1	few	TRBJ2-1	TGCGCCAGCAGCCAAGTTTGGGCGGGAGCACCAGAGAATGAGCAGTTCTTC	CASSQVWAGAPENEQFF
NA	TRBV12-3/TRBV12-4	many	TRBJ2-1	TGTGCCAGCAGTTCTCCGGGACTCACCTACAATGAGCAGTTCTTC	CASSSPGLTYNEQFF
NA	TRBV11-2	few	TRBJ1-2	TGTGCCAGCAGCCCTGCCTTACCCATAGCTAACTATGGCTACACCTTC	CASSPALPIANYGYTF
TRBD2	TRBV2	few	TRBJ2-3	TGTGCCAGCAGTACGCCTAGCGGGGGGGCTTTGACAGATACGCAGTATTTT	CASSTPSGGALTDTQYF
NA	TRBV5-1	NA	TRBJ1-1	TGCGCCAGCAGCTACGGGGATATGGGGAGCACTGAAGCTTTCTTT	CASSYGDMGSTEAFF
TRBD2	TRBV7-9	few	TRBJ2-3	TGTGCCAGCAGCTTAGGGACTAGCGGAATTGGCACAGATACGCAGTATTTT	CASSLGTSGIGTDTQYF
TRBD1	TRBV11-2	many	TRBJ2-7	TGTGCCAGCAGCTCCGGGACAGACTACGAGCAGTACTTC	CASSSGTDYEQYF
NA	TRBV12-3/TRBV12-4	many	TRBJ1-5	TGTGCCAGCAGTCCGGCGGGGGCGGTTCAGCCCCAGCATTTT	CASSPAGAVQPQHF
NA	TRBV6-1	many	TRBJ2-1	TGTGCCACCGAGGCAGTCCATGAGCAGTTCTTC	CATEAVHEQFF
TRBD2	TRBV7-9	NA	TRBJ2-2	TGTGCCAGCAGCATGACTAGCTGGTCGAAAACAGGGGAGCTGTTTTTT	CASSMTSWSKTGELFF
TRBD2	TRBV7-9	many	TRBJ2-3	TGTGCCAGCAGCATGGGACTAGCGGGGGATGATACGCAGTATTTT	CASSMGLAGDDTQYF
NA	TRBV7-9	many	TRBJ1-2	TGTGCCAGCAGCCAAGGTGACAGAATATGGGCCTATGGCTACACCTTC	CASSQGDRIWAYGYTF
TRBD1	TRBV4-1	many	TRBJ2-7	TGCGCCAGCAGCCAAGGGTTCGGGACAGGGGCCTACGAGCAGTACTTC	CASSQGFGTGAYEQYF
TRBD1	TRBV2	NA	TRBJ1-1	TGTGCCAGCAGGGAGACAGGGGAGGGAACTGAAGCTTTCTTT	CASRETGEGTEAFF
NA	TRBV10-3	many	TRBJ1-3	TGTGCCATCACCGAGGGAATGAGCTCTGGAAACACCATATATTTT	CAITEGMSSGNTIYF
NA	TRBV11-2	few	TRBJ2-3	TGTGCCAGCAGCTTCGTGGGGGCTAGCACAGATACGCAGTATTTT	CASSFVGASTDTQYF
NA	TRBV2	many	TRBJ2-3	TGTGCCAGCAGTGAAACGACAGACACAGATACGCAGTATTTT	CASSETTDTDTQYF
NA	TRBV12-3/TRBV12-4	many	TRBJ2-3	TGTGCCAGCAGTTTAGCGGGGGGGCAAGGCACAGATACGCAGTATTTT	CASSLAGGQGTDTQYF
NA	TRBV7-9	many	TRBJ1-1	TGTGCCAGCAGCCACCCTTCGCGACAGAGCCAGAACACTGAAGCTTTCTTT	CASSHPSRQSQNTEAFF
TRBD2	TRBV27	many	TRBJ2-7	TGTGCCAGCCGGGAGGGGGGGGCCTACGAGCAGTACTTC	CASREGGAYEQYF
TRBD1	TRBV15	few	TRBJ2-5	TGTGCCACCAGCACAGGGGACAGGGTGGAAGAGACCCAGTACTTC	CATSTGDRVEETQYF
NA	TRBV4-1	many	TRBJ2-1	TGCGCCAGCAGCCAAGGACACCCAACGGACCCACCATCTATCGAGTTCTTC	CASSQGHPTDPPSIEFF
TRBD2	TRBV2	NA	TRBJ2-7	TGTGCCAGCAGTGAACCCACACCCCTCTTGAGCGGGGGCTCCTACGAGCAGTACTTC	CASSEPTPLLSGGSYEQYF
TRBD2	TRBV11-2	many	TRBJ2-1	TGTGCCAGCAGCTTCGAGCGGGGGGGGTTTCTTGAGCAGTTCTTC	CASSFERGGFLEQFF
NA	TRBV5-4	few	TRBJ1-4	TGTGCCAGCAGCTACCGAGACAGAACTAATGAAAAACTGTTTTTT	CASSYRDRTNEKLFF